This T cell receptor (beta chain) was captured by sequencing in a study of shared clonotypes between healthy human individuals. V dropped 3 bases and J dropped 4; count of bases not matched to a gene: 7. The CDR3 is made up of 17 amino acids. The V gene's germline CDR1 is SGHRS and CDR2 YFSETQ. Generated by immunoSEQ multiplex PCR, the TCRdb table keeps only in-frame clones and is missing some. In the table there are about 2.4 million clones, approximately 94% of which are singletons. The chain employs TRBV5-1 and TRBJ2-2; 12 bases match TRBD2. The TCR originated in a man aged 18 to 30 in good health. Some clones in this sample may be carry-over from other donors' samples. Material for sequencing was naive CD4+ T cells from PBMCs. Subset noted: CD45RA+ positively selected. CDR3 DNA: TGCGCCAGCAGCTCCGGACTAGCGGGACCCGGCACCGGGGAGCTGTTTTTT. It is translated as CASSSGLAGPGTGELFF.